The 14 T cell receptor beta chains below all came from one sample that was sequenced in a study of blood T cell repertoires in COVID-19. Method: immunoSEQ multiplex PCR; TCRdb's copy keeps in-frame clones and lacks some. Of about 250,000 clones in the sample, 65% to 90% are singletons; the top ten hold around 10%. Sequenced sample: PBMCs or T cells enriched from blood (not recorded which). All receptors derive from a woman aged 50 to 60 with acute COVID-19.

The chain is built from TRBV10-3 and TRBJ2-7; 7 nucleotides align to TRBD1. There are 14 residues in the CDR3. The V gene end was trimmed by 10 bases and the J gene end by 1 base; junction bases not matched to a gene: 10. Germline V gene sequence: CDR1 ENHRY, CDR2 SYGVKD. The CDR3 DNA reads TGTGCCACTAGTCCGGGACAGTTATCCTACGAGCAGTACTTC. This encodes CATSPGQLSYEQYF.

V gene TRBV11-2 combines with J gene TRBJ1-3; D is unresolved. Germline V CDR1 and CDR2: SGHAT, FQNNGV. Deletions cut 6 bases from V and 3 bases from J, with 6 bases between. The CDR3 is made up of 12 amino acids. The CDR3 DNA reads TGTGCCAGCAGACCAGATGGAAACACCATATATTTT. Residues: CASRPDGNTIYF.

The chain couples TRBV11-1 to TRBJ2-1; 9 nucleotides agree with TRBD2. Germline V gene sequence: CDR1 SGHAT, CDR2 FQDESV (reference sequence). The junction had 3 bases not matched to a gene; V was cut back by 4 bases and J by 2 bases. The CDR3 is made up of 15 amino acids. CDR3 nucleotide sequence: TGTGCCAGCAGCTCTGGACTAGCGCCCTACAATGAGCAGTTCTTC. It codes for CASSSGLAPYNEQFF.

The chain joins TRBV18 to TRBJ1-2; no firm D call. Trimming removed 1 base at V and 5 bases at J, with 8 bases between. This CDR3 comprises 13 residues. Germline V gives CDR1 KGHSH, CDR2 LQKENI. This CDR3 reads CASSPRSVYGYTF. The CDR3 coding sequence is TGTGCCAGCTCACCACGGTCGGTATATGGCTACACCTTC.

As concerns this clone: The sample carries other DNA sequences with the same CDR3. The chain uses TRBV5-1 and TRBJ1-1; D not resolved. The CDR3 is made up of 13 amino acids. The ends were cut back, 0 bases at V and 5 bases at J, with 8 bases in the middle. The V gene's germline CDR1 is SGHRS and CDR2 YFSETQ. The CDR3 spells CASSLGAGTEAFF. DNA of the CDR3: TGCGCCAGCAGCTTGGGGGCGGGGACTGAAGCTTTCTTT.

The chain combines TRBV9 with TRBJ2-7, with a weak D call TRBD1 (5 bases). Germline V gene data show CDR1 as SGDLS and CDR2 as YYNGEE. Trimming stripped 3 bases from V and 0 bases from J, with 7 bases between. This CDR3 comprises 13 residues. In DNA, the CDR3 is TGTGCCAGCAGCGGGGGCCCCTCCTACGAGCAGTACTTC. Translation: CASSGGPSYEQYF. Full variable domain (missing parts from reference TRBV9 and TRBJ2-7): DSGVTQTPKHLITATGQRVTLRCSPRSGDLSVYWYQQSLDQGLQFLIQYYNGEERAKGNILERFSAQQFPDLHSELNLSSLELGDSALYFCASSGGPSYEQYFGPGTRLTVT.

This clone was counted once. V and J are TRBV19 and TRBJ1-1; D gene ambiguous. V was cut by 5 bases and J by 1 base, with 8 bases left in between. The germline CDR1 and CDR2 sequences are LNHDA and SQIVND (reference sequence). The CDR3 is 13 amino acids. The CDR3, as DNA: TGTGCCAGTAGTCGGGTGGGGAACACTGAAGCTTTCTTT. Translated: CASSRVGNTEAFF.

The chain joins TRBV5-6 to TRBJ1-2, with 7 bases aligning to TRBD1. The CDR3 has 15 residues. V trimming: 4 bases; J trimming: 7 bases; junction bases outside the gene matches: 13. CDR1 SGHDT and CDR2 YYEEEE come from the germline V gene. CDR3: CASSPRDRAIGGYTF. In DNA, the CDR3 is TGTGCCAGCAGCCCCCGCGACAGGGCCATTGGTGGCTACACCTTC.

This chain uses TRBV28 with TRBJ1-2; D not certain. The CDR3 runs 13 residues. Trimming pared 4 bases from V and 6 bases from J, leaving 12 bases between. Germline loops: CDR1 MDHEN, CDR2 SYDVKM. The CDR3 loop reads CASSSSRRNGYTF. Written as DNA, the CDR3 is TGTGCCAGCAGTTCCTCCCGGCGGAATGGCTACACCTTC.

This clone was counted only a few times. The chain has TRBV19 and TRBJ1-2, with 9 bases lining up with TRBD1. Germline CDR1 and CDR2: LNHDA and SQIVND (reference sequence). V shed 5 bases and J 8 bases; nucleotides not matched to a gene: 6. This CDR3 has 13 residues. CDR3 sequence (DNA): TGTGCCAGTAGTGAACAGGGGGCGTGGGGCTACACCTTC. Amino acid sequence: CASSEQGAWGYTF.

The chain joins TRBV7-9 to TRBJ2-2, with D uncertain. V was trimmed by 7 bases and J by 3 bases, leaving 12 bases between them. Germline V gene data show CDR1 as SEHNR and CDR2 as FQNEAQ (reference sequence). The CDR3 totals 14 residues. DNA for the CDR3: TGTGCCAGCACCCGTAGTGAGTACACCGGGGAGCTGTTTTTT. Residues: CASTRSEYTGELFF.

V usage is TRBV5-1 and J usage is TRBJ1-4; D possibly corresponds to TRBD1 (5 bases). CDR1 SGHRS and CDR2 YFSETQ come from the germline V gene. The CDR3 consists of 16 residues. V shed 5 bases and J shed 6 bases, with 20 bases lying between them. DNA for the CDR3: TGCGCCAGCAGTAGACTGGACGGGGGGATGCATGAAAAACTGTTTTTT. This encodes CASSRLDGGMHEKLFF. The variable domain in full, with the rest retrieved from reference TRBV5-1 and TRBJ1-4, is KAGVTQTPRYLIKTRGQQVTLSCSPISGHRSVSWYQQTPGQGLQFLFEYFSETQRNKGNFPGRFSGRQFSNSRSEMNVSTLELGDSALYLCASSRLDGGMHEKLFFGSGTQLSVL.

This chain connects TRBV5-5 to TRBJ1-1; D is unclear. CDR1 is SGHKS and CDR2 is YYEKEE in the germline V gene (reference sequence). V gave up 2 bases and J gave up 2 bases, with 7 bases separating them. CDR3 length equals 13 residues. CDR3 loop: CASSLAYNTEAFF. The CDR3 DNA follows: TGTGCCAGCAGCTTAGCATATAACACTGAAGCTTTCTTT.

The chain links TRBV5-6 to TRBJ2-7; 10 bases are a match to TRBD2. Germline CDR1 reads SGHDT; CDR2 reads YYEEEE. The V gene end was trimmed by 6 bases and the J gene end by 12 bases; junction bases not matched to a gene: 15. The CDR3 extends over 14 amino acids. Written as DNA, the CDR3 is TGTGCCAGCAACCTTAGCGGGGGGACCGCTGTGGCGTACTTC. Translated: CASNLSGGTAVAYF.